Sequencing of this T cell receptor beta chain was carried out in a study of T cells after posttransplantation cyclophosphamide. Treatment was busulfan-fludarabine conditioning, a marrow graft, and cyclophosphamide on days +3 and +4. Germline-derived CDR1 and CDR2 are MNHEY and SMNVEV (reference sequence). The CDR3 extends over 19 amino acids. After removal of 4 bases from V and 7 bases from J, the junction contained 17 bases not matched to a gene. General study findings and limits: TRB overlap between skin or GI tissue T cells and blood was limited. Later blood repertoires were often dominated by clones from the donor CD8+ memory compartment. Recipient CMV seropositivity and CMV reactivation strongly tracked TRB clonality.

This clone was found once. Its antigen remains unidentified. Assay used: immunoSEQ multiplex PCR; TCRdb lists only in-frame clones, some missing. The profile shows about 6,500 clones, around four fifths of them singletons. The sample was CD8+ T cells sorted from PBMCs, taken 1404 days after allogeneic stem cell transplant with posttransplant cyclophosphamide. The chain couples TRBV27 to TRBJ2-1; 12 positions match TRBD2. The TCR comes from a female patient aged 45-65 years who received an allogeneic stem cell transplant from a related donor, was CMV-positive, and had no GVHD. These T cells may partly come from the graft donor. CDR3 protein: CASSSLLAGGGLMGNEQFF. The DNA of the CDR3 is TGTGCCAGCAGTTCGCTTCTAGCGGGAGGGGGCCTTATGGGGAATGAGCAGTTCTTC.